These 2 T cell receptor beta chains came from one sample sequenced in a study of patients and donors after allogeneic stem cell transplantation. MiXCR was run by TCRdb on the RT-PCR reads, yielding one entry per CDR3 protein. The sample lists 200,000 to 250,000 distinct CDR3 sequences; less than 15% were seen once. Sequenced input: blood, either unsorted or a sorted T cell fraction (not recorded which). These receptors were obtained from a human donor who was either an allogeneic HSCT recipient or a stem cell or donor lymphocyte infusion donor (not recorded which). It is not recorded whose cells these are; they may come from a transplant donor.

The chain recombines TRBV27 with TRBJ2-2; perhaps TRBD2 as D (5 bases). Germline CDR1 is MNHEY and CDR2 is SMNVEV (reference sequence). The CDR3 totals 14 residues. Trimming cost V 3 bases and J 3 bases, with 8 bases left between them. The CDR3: CASSFRSDTGELFF. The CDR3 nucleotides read TGTGCCAGCAGTTTTCGTAGCGACACCGGGGAGCTGTTTTTT.

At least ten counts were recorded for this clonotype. CDR3 loop: CASSQDGTSGTGPYEQYF. The CDR3, as DNA: TGTGCCAGCAGCCAAGATGGGACTAGCGGGACCGGACCCTACGAGCAGTACTTC. The rearrangement links TRBV4-2 to TRBJ2-7; 13 nucleotides agree with TRBD2. Germline CDR1 and CDR2: LGHNA and YNFKEQ. The V segment lost 0 bases and the J segment 2 bases; nucleotides outside the gene matches: 7. The CDR3 runs to 18 residues.